This passage covers 5 T cell receptor beta chains from one sample sequenced in a study of cytomegalovirus exposure and HLA in healthy donors. Primers: 60 Vbeta forward and 13 Jbeta reverse. Libraries were prepared by immunoSEQ multiplex PCR; TCRdb keeps only in-frame clonotypes and omits some of them. The data hold roughly 130,000 clones, with about 71% observed a single time. The sequenced sample was PBMCs. The receptors were sampled from a woman aged 55-70 years in good health and CMV-seropositive.

The V call is TRBV10-2, the J call TRBJ2-2; D possibly corresponds to TRBD1 (6 bases). V dropped 3 bases and J dropped 5 bases, with 13 bases sitting between them. Germline V gene sequence: CDR1 WSHSY, CDR2 SAAADI. This CDR3 comprises 15 residues. The CDR3 is CASSDEGEYTGELFF. The CDR3 DNA reads TGCGCCAGCAGTGATGAGGGGGAGTATACCGGGGAGCTGTTTTTT.

This clone appeared once. V gene TRBV11-2 combines with J gene TRBJ2-1; possible D gene TRBD2, 5 bases. The germline V and J ends were trimmed by 4 bases and 3 bases, with 16 bases remaining between them. Per germline, CDR1 SGHAT and CDR2 FQNNGV. This CDR3 comprises 16 residues. The CDR3 DNA follows: TGTGCCAGCAGCTACCGTTCGAGGGTTAGCTACAATGAGCAGTTCTTC. Its translation is CASSYRSRVSYNEQFF.

The V and J genes are TRBV5-1 and TRBJ2-3; TRBD1 matches at 7 bases. Trimming took 0 bases from V and 0 from J; bases not matched to a gene: 4. Germline CDR1 is SGHRS and CDR2 is YFSETQ. The CDR3 consists of 16 residues. CDR3 sequence reads: CASSLAGTVSTDTQYF. The CDR3, as DNA: TGCGCCAGCAGCTTGGCCGGGACAGTTAGCACAGATACGCAGTATTTT. Supplemented by reference TRBV5-1 and TRBJ2-3, the full variable domain reads KAGVTQTPRYLIKTRGQQVTLSCSPISGHRSVSWYQQTPGQGLQFLFEYFSETQRNKGNFPGRFSGRQFSNSRSEMNVSTLELGDSALYLCASSLAGTVSTDTQYFGPGTRLTVL.

This chain uses TRBV29-1 with TRBJ1-1; D is ambiguous. The CDR3 runs to 13 residues. CDR1 SQVTM and CDR2 ANQGSEA come from the germline V gene. Trimming removed 4 bases from V and 1 base from J, with 10 bases in between. The CDR3 DNA reads TGCAGCGTTGGCAACTCAGGGAACACTGAAGCTTTCTTT. This gives the protein CSVGNSGNTEAFF.

This clone was observed a handful of times. The genes are TRBV28 and TRBJ1-6, with TRBD1 as a possible D gene (5 bases). This CDR3 has 15 residues. V was trimmed by 2 bases and J by 9 bases, leaving 14 bases between them. The germline CDR1 and CDR2 sequences are MDHEN and SYDVKM. The CDR3 is CASSLGGGVSSPLHF. CDR3 DNA sequence: TGTGCCAGCAGTTTAGGGGGAGGGGTGAGTTCACCCCTCCACTTT.